A single T cell receptor (beta chain) is shown here with its context. Its antigen is unknown. This sample is part of a study of T cell responses to AZD1222 COVID-19 vaccine. The study's findings and limits: The donor group comprised mostly white British people and more females; the analysis possibly underestimated clonal diversity. After the peak T cell response, and only then, were repertoires sampled.

Data came from immunoSEQ multiplex PCR; TCRdb stores just in-frame clones and leaves some out. The sample lists around 120,000 clones; over 75% were seen once. This TCR derives from an adult in good health. Material: peripheral blood, obtained on day 0 of AZD1222 vaccination.

CDR3 DNA sequence: TGTGCCAGCAGCTATTCAGGGGGAGAGACCCAGTACTTC. It codes for CASSYSGGETQYF. The J gene is TRBJ2-5, the V gene TRBV11-2, with 7 bases fitting TRBD1. J was trimmed by 4 bases and V by 4 bases; bases with no gene match: 3. The CDR3 totals 13 residues. The germline gives CDR1 SGHAT, CDR2 FQNNGV.